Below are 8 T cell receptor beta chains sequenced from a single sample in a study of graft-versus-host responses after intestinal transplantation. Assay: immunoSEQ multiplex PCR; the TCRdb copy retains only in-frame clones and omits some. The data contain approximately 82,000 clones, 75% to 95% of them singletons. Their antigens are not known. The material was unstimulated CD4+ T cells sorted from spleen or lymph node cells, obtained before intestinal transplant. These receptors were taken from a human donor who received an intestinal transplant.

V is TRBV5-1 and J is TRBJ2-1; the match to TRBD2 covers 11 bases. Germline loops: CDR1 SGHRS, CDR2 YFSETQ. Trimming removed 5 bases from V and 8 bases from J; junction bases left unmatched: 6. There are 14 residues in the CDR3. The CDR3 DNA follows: TGCGCCAGCAGTTTCGGGACTAGCGGCGATGAGCAGTTCTTC. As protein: CASSFGTSGDEQFF.

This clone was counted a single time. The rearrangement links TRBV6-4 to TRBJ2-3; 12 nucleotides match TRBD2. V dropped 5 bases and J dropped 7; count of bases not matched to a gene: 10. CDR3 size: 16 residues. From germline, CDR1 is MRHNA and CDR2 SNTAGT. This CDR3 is CASSKGLAGQSNTQYF. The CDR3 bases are TGTGCCAGCAGTAAAGGACTAGCGGGGCAGTCGAATACGCAGTATTTT.

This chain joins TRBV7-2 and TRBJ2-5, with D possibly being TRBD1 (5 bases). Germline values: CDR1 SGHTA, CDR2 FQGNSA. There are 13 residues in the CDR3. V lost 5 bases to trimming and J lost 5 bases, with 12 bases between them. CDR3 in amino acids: CASSRSTAETQYF. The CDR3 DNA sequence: TGTGCCAGCAGCCGCTCGACAGCGGAGACCCAGTACTTC.

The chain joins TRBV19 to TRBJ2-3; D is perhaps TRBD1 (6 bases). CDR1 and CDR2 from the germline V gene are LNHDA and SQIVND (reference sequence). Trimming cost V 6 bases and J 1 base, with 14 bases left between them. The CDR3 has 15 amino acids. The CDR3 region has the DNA TGTGCCAGTAGGCCCGTTCGGACAGGCACAGATACGCAGTATTTT. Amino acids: CASRPVRTGTDTQYF.

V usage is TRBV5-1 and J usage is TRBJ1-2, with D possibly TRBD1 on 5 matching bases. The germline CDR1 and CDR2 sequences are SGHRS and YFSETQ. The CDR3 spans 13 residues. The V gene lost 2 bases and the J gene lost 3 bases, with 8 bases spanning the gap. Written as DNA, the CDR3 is TGCGCCAGCAGCTTAGGCAGGGACTATGGCTACACCTTC. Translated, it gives CASSLGRDYGYTF.

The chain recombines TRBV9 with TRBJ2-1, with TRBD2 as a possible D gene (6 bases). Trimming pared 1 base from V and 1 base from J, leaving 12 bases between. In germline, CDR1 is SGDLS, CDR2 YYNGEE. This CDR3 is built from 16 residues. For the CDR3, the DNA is TGTGCCAGCAGCGTAAGCTCGGGGGTGTCCTACAATGAGCAGTTCTTC. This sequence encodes CASSVSSGVSYNEQFF.

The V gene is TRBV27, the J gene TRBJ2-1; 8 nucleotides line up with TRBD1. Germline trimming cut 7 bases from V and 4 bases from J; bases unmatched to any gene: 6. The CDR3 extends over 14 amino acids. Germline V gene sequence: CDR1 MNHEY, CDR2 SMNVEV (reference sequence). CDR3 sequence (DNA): TGTGCCAGCACCTCGACAGGGGAGTACAATGAGCAGTTCTTC. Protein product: CASTSTGEYNEQFF.

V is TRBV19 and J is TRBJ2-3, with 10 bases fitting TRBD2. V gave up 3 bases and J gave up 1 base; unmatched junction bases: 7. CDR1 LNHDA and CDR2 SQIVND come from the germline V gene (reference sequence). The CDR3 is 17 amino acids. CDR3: CASSMGAGTSGTDTQYF. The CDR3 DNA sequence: TGTGCCAGTAGTATGGGGGCAGGGACTAGCGGCACAGATACGCAGTATTTT.